The following is a T cell receptor beta chain sequence with its context. This specimen belongs to a study of technical replicates of blood from a few donors. Germline V lookup: CDR1 SGDLS, CDR2 YYNGEE. The CDR3 has 15 amino acids. The trim removed 2 bases at V and 5 bases at J, leaving 7 bases unmatched. Using immunoSEQ multiplex PCR, the repertoire was profiled, and TCRdb retains in-frame clones only, with some absent. The repertoire holds some 48,000 clones, with around 96% as singletons. The V and J genes are TRBV9 and TRBJ2-5; 9 bases fit TRBD2. The receptor's source is a human donor in good health. Sequencing was carried out using T cells isolated from PBMCs. The CDR3, as DNA: TGTGCCAGCAGCGTCGGCGGGAGGGCCCGTGAGACCCAGTACTTC. Translation gives CASSVGGRARETQYF.